The clone carrying this T cell receptor beta chain was recorded a few times. This entry comes from a study of PD-1 blockade in classical Hodgkin lymphoma. Time point: newly diagnosed, previously untreated cHL patient sample. CDR1 and CDR2 (germline): SGHRS, YFSETQ. CDR3 length: 20 residues. V was clipped by 0 bases and J by 0 bases; unmatched bases: 12. TCRdb's copy holds only in-frame clones and misses some; the assay was immunoSEQ multiplex PCR. The sample lists 70,000 or so clones, nearly 95% occurring once. The genes are TRBV5-1 and TRBJ2-1, with TRBD1 matching over 10 bases. The receptor was derived from a human donor with classical Hodgkin lymphoma. The source material was peripheral blood mononuclear cells (PBMCs). CDR3 DNA sequence: TGCGCCAGCAGCTTGGACCGACAGGGGGCCTTGGTCAGCTCCTACAATGAGCAGTTCTTC. Translating gives CASSLDRQGALVSSYNEQFF.